The 14 T cell receptor beta chains below come from one sample, sequenced in a study of Tregs in tolerant kidney transplant recipients. Profiling relied on immunoSEQ multiplex PCR, and the TCRdb table lists in-frame clones only, not all of them. Of 120,000 or so clones in the sample, roughly nine tenths were seen once. The sample comprised CD4+ T cells from blood. Receptors were obtained from a human donor in good health.

V gene TRBV2 combines with J gene TRBJ1-4, with D tentatively TRBD1 (5 bases). The CDR3 extends over 13 amino acids. CDR1 and CDR2 (germline): SNHLY, FYNNEI. Trimming cost V 6 bases and J 8 bases, with 13 bases left between them. CDR3 sequence: CASRWGEKEKLFF. The CDR3 coding sequence is TGTGCCAGCAGATGGGGGGAGAAGGAAAAACTGTTTTTT.

The chain carries TRBV5-6 and TRBJ1-2, with D unresolved. Trimming left V 1 base short and J 7 bases short, with 20 bases between. Per the germline V gene, CDR1 is SGHDT and CDR2 is YYEEEE. The CDR3 consists of 16 residues. CDR3 protein: CASSLFDRINPTGYTF. As DNA, the CDR3 is TGTGCCAGCAGCTTGTTTGACCGGATAAATCCAACTGGCTACACCTTC.

This chain joins TRBV18 and TRBJ2-5; 8 bases fit TRBD2. Germline-derived CDR1 and CDR2 are KGHSH and LQKENI. J lost 2 bases, V lost 5 bases, and 7 bases had no gene match. The CDR3 totals 15 residues. The DNA for the CDR3 is TGTGCCAGCTCATACTTAGCGGGGTCACAAGAGACCCAGTACTTC. It yields the protein CASSYLAGSQETQYF.

The rearrangement links TRBV9 to TRBJ2-1, with no clear D. The CDR3 runs to 16 residues. Trimming left V 4 bases short and J 0 bases short, with 14 bases between. Germline CDR1 reads SGDLS; CDR2 reads YYNGEE. The CDR3 nucleotides read TGTGCCAGCAGCCCAACGTTAAGAAGCTCCTACAATGAGCAGTTCTTC. It specifies CASSPTLRSSYNEQFF.

CDR3 in amino acids: CASSPDTKNIQYF. The CDR3, as DNA: TGTGCCAGCTCGCCGGACACCAAAAACATTCAGTACTTC. J is TRBJ2-4 and V is TRBV18; possible D gene TRBD1, 5 bases. The germline CDR1 and CDR2 sequences are KGHSH and LQKENI. The V gene lost 6 bases and the J gene lost 2 bases, with 8 bases spanning the gap. This CDR3 is built from 13 residues.

The chain recombines TRBV27 with TRBJ1-5, with D tentatively TRBD1 (5 bases). The CDR3 sequence is 17 residues long. Trimming took 0 bases from V and 0 from J, leaving 12 bases between them. The germline gives CDR1 MNHEY, CDR2 SMNVEV (reference sequence). Written as DNA, the CDR3 is TGTGCCAGCAGTTTATCGGGGCAGAGATATAGCAATCAGCCCCAGCATTTT. As protein: CASSLSGQRYSNQPQHF.

The chain is built from TRBV6-5 and TRBJ1-5; D uncertain. V was pared by 4 bases and J by 5 bases, with 9 bases between. The germline V gene has CDR1 MNHEY and CDR2 SVGAGI. This CDR3 has 13 residues. The CDR3 region is CASSSGIYQPQHF. Here the CDR3 DNA reads TGTGCCAGCAGTTCCGGGATTTATCAGCCCCAGCATTTT.

V is TRBV19 and J is TRBJ1-4; D is unresolved. The germline V gene has CDR1 LNHDA and CDR2 SQIVND (reference sequence). V lost 4 bases and J lost 5, with 17 bases in between. The CDR3 runs 16 residues. CDR3 region: CASSTAGRRENEKLFF. CDR3 DNA sequence: TGTGCCAGTAGTACGGCGGGTCGGCGGGAGAATGAAAAACTGTTTTTT.

CDR3 DNA sequence: TGTGCCAGCAGCTACTCTCAGGGGTACACTGAAGCTTTCTTT. Amino acids: CASSYSQGYTEAFF. This sequence joins TRBV5-8 and TRBJ1-1; a possible D gene is TRBD1 (6 bases). The CDR3 extends over 14 amino acids. The germline V gene encodes CDR1 SGHTS and CDR2 YDEGEE. Trimming left V 3 bases short and J 3 bases short, with 12 bases between.

The rearrangement joins TRBV2 to TRBJ1-1; D not certain. V lost 7 bases, J lost 4 bases, and 13 bases lay in between. Germline CDR1 SNHLY, CDR2 FYNNEI. The CDR3 totals 13 residues. The CDR3 region is CASKLNSVTEAFF. The CDR3 nucleotides read TGTGCCAGCAAACTTAACTCGGTCACTGAAGCTTTCTTT.

The J gene is TRBJ1-6, the V gene TRBV7-9, with 8 bases identical to TRBD1. The CDR3 is 16 residues long. Germline assignment: CDR1 SEHNR and CDR2 FQNEAQ (reference sequence). V shed 7 bases and J 4 bases; nucleotides not matched to a gene: 9. The CDR3 spells CASTLGTGEYNSPLHF. The CDR3 DNA sequence: TGTGCCAGCACCTTGGGGACAGGCGAATATAATTCACCCCTCCACTTT.

The chain is built from TRBV5-1 and TRBJ2-3, with TRBD2 identical over 10 bases. The CDR3 totals 14 residues. J gave up 6 bases and V 4 bases, and 5 bases lay outside the gene matches. Germline loops: CDR1 SGHRS, CDR2 YFSETQ. CDR3 in amino acids: CASSELAGEDTQYF. The CDR3 DNA is TGCGCCAGCAGCGAGCTAGCGGGGGAGGATACGCAGTATTTT.

This chain links TRBV4-1 with TRBJ1-4; 8 bases line up with TRBD1. Germline trimming cut 5 bases from V and 8 bases from J; bases unmatched to any gene: 7. This CDR3 is 14 amino acids long. Germline CDR1 reads MGHRA; CDR2 reads YSYEKL. CDR3 DNA: TGCGCCAGCAGCTCCGGACAGGGCAGGGAAAAACTGTTTTTT. Translated: CASSSGQGREKLFF.

This clone showed up just once. The V gene is TRBV14, the J gene TRBJ2-2, with unresolved D. CDR1 and CDR2 from the germline V gene are SGHDN and FVKESK. V was cut by 2 bases and J by 8 bases, with 21 bases left in between. This CDR3 comprises 17 residues. The CDR3 DNA reads as TGTGCCAGCAGCCAAAGCCGCTTTGAAGCGCTGGAGGGGGAGCTGTTTTTT. Translated: CASSQSRFEALEGELFF.